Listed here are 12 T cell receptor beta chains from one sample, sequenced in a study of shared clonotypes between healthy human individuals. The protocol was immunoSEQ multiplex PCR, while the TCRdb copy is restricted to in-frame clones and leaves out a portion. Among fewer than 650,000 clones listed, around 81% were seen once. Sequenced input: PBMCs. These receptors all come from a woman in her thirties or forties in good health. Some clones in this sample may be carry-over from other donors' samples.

Written as DNA, the CDR3 is TGTGCCAGCACCTCTTGGGCCGGGGAGCTGTTTTTT. It yields the protein CASTSWAGELFF. This rearrangement joins TRBV7-6 to TRBJ2-2, with unresolved D. V was clipped by 7 bases and J by 6 bases, with 9 bases between them. CDR1 SGHVS and CDR2 FNYEAQ come from the germline V gene. The CDR3 sequence is 12 residues long.

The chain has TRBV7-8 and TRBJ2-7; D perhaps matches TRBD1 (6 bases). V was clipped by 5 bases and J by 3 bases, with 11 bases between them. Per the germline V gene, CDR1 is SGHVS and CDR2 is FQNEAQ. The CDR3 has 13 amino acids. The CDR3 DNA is TGTGCCAGCAGCCGCCTGGGACACTACGAGCAGTACTTC. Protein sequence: CASSRLGHYEQYF.

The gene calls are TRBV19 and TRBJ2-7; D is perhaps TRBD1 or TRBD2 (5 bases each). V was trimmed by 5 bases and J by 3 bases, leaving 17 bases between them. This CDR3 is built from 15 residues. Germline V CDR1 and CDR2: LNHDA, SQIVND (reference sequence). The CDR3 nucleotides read TGTGCCAGTAGTCTAGTTGCAGGGAGAAGCTACGAGCAGTACTTC. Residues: CASSLVAGRSYEQYF.

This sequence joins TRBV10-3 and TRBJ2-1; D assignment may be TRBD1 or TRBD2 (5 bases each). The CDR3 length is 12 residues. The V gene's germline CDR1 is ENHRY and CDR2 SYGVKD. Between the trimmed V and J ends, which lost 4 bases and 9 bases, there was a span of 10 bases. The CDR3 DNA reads TGTGCCATCAGTGTGGGGGAGAGTGAGCAGTTCTTC. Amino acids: CAISVGESEQFF.

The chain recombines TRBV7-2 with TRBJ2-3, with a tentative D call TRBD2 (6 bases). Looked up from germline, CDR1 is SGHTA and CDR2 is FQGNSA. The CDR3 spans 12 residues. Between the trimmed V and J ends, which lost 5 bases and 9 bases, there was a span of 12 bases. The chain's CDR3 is CASSPLATTQYF. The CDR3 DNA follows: TGTGCCAGCAGCCCTCTAGCGACAACGCAGTATTTT. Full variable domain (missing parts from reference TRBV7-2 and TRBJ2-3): GAGVSQSPSNKVTEKGKDVELRCDPISGHTALYWYRQSLGQGLEFLIYFQGNSAPDKSGLPSDRFSAERTGGSVSTLTIQRTQQEDSAVYLCASSPLATTQYFGPGTRLTVL.

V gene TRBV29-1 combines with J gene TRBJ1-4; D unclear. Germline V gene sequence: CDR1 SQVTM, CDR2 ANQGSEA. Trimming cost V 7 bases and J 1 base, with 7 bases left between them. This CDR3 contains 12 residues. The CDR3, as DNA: TGCAGCGCGGGAGTAACTAATGAAAAACTGTTTTTT. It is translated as CSAGVTNEKLFF.

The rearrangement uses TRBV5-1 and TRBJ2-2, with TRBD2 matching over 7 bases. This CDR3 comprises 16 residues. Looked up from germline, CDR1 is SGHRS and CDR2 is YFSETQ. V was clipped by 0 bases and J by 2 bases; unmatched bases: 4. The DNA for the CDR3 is TGCGCCAGCAGCTTGGCGGCGGGAGTCAACACCGGGGAGCTGTTTTTT. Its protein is CASSLAAGVNTGELFF.

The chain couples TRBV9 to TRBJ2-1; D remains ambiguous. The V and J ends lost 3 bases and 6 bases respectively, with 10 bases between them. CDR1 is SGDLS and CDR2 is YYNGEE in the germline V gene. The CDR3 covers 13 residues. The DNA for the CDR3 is TGTGCCAGCAGCGAGACTCAACTCAATGAGCAGTTCTTC. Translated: CASSETQLNEQFF.

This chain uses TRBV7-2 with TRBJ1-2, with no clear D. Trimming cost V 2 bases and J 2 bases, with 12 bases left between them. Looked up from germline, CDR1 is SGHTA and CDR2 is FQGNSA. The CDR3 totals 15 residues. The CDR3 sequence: CASSLNAPPNYGYTF. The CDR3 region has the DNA TGTGCCAGCAGCTTAAACGCCCCACCAAACTATGGCTACACCTTC.

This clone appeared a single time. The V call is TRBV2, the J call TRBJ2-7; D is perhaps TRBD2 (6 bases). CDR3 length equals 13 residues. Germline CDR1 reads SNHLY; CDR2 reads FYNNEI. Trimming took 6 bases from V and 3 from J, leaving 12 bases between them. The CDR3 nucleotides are TGTGCCAGCAGCCTTGTGGGGGGCTACGAGCAGTACTTC. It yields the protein CASSLVGGYEQYF.

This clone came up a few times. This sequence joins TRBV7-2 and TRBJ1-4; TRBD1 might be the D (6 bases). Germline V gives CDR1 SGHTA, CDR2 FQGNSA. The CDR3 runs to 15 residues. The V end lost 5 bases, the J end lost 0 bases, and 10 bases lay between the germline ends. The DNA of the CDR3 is TGTGCCAGCAGCCCCGGACAGTCAACTAATGAAAAACTGTTTTTT. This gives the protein CASSPGQSTNEKLFF.

CDR3 bases: TGTGCCAGCAACCCAGGGGCGGGAGCCTACGAGCAGTACTTC. Its protein product is CASNPGAGAYEQYF. J is TRBJ2-7 and V is TRBV2; the D gene is possibly TRBD2 (7 bases). Germline CDR1 is SNHLY and CDR2 is FYNNEI. CDR3 length: 14 residues. V was pared by 7 bases and J by 2 bases, with 15 bases between.